The clone carrying this T cell receptor (beta chain) is categorized as medium-sized (0.01 to 0.1%). Its antigen is not known. This specimen comes from a study of long-term antiretroviral therapy in people with HIV. Overall study: Samples collected earliest predate the 2015 immediate-ART recommendation by about a decade.

Germline V lookup: CDR1 MNHNY, CDR2 SVGAGI (reference sequence). V shed 6 bases, J shed 3 bases, and the junction held 10 bases outside the gene matches. The CDR3 has 15 residues. This was the immunoSEQ v3.0 assay at survey level. Produced via immunoSEQ multiplex PCR; TCRdb's table is partial and in-frame only. The sample includes about 34,000 clones, 87% seen only once; the top ten take 13%. Points from the study as a whole: CDR3 lengths in HIV samples spanned a narrower range than controls.

Sequencing used unsorted PBMCs, obtained 1.1 years after starting antiretroviral therapy. The clonotype originates from a man between 18 and 35 years old with HIV. The chain has TRBV6-6 and TRBJ1-1, with 7 bases fitting TRBD1. CDR3 sequence reads: CASRTWPTGDTEAFF. CDR3 DNA: TGTGCCAGCAGGACATGGCCAACAGGGGACACTGAAGCTTTCTTT.